These 9 T cell receptor beta chains were sequenced from one sample in a study of T cell responses to AZD1222 COVID-19 vaccine. Clones were read by immunoSEQ multiplex PCR, and TCRdb kept only the in-frame ones, dropping some. The data contain about 140,000 clones, roughly 91% of them singletons. Sequencing used peripheral blood, obtained 28 days after the second AZD1222 dose. These receptors were taken from an adult who received the AZD1222 COVID-19 vaccine.

The chain couples TRBV11-1 to TRBJ2-7; D is unclear. Germline CDR1 and CDR2: SGHAT and FQDESV (reference sequence). V shed 4 bases and J shed 5 bases, with 15 bases lying between them. The CDR3 is made up of 14 amino acids. The CDR3 reads CASSSGRSGHEQYF. DNA for the CDR3: TGTGCCAGCAGCTCCGGCCGGTCGGGCCACGAGCAGTACTTC.

The gene calls are TRBV28 and TRBJ2-2, with 8 bases identical to TRBD1. CDR1 and CDR2 (germline): MDHEN, SYDVKM. This CDR3 has 13 residues. Unmatched junction bases numbered 7, after V lost 9 bases and J lost 7 bases. The CDR3 sequence: CASLDREVGELFF. The CDR3 bases are TGTGCCAGTCTGGACAGGGAGGTCGGGGAGCTGTTTTTT.

This clone was picked up a small number of times. The rearrangement uses TRBV19 and TRBJ1-5; TRBD1 matches at 7 bases. CDR1 is LNHDA and CDR2 is SQIVND in the germline V gene (reference sequence). Trimming removed 4 bases from V and 10 bases from J; junction bases left unmatched: 16. CDR3 size: 16 residues. The CDR3 reads CASSTSGGVPDIPQHF. CDR3 DNA: TGTGCCAGTAGTACCTCAGGGGGGGTACCCGACATCCCCCAGCATTTT. Complete variable domain (other parts from reference TRBV19 and TRBJ1-5): DGGITQSPKYLFRKEGQNVTLSCEQNLNHDAMYWYRQDPGQGLRLIYYSQIVNDFQKGDIAEGYSVSREKKESFPLTVTSAQKNPTAFYLCASSTSGGVPDIPQHFGDGTRLSIL.

A single count supports this clone. The V call is TRBV10-3, the J call TRBJ1-5, with 7 bases fitting TRBD1. V shed 6 bases, J shed 7 bases, and the junction held 12 bases outside the gene matches. The CDR3 has 15 amino acids. Per the germline V gene, CDR1 is ENHRY and CDR2 is SYGVKD. CDR3 in amino acids: CAIRESTGLGQPQHF. The CDR3 DNA reads TGTGCCATCAGGGAATCGACAGGGCTGGGCCAGCCCCAGCATTTT.

V and J are TRBV21-1 and TRBJ2-7; the DNA was not used to check the table's D call, TRBD1. TRBV21-1 is listed as a pseudogene. This CDR3 has 14 residues. CDR3 nucleotide sequence: TGTGCCAGCAACACGGGACAGGGGTTGTGCGAGCAGTACTTC. It is translated as CASNTGQGLCEQYF.

This chain links TRBV7-2 with TRBJ2-7; TRBD1 agrees at 11 bases. The J segment lost 3 bases and the V segment lost 5 bases, leaving 6 bases of the junction unmatched. The length of the CDR3 is 15 residues. The germline CDR1 and CDR2 sequences are SGHTA and FQGNSA. This CDR3 reads CASSAGTGGGYEQYF. The DNA for the CDR3 is TGTGCCAGCAGCGCCGGGACAGGGGGAGGCTACGAGCAGTACTTC.

The chain couples TRBV4-2 to TRBJ1-3, with TRBD1 matching over 7 bases. Trimming took 2 bases from V and 0 from J; bases not matched to a gene: 4. This CDR3 has 16 amino acids. CDR1 and CDR2 from the germline V gene are LGHNA and YNFKEQ. DNA for the CDR3: TGTGCCAGCAGCCAAACAGGGGATAGCTCTGGAAACACCATATATTTT. Translation gives CASSQTGDSSGNTIYF.

The V call is TRBV25-1, the J call TRBJ2-3; 11 bases match TRBD1. Germline trimming cut 4 bases from V and 5 bases from J; bases unmatched to any gene: 5. CDR3 size: 15 residues. From germline, CDR1 is MGHDK and CDR2 SYGVNS. This CDR3 reads CASSGTGGRGDTQYF. The CDR3 DNA reads TGTGCCAGCAGTGGGACAGGGGGCAGGGGAGATACGCAGTATTTT.

V is TRBV19 and J is TRBJ2-3; possibly TRBD1 for D (5 bases). Germline loops: CDR1 LNHDA, CDR2 SQIVND (reference sequence). CDR3 length: 15 residues. V was clipped by 3 bases and J by 0 bases, with 10 bases between them. CDR3 DNA: TGTGCCAGTAGTATCGGACAACTTAGCACAGATACGCAGTATTTT. Residues: CASSIGQLSTDTQYF.